This T cell receptor beta chain was documented in a study of human T cells and chemical hapten exposure. Study-level points and caveats: The immune response of these alopecia patients might not match healthy individuals'.

CDR1 is SGHNT and CDR2 is YYREEE in the germline V gene (reference sequence). The CDR3 is 14 amino acids. Deletions cut 4 bases from V and 4 bases from J, with 15 bases between. Only a few counts were recorded for this clonotype. Its antigen is unknown. TCRdb called the RACE reads again in MiXCR, with one record for every CDR3 protein. The profile covers roughly 80,000 distinct CDR3 sequences, with 12% to 15% appearing a single time and 3.5% to 6% taken by the ten largest. Time point here: pre-sensitization, week 0. Sample treatment: therapeutic diphenylcyclopropenone sensitization with weekly scalp DPC.

The V and J genes are TRBV5-4 and TRBJ2-7; D tentatively reads TRBD1 or TRBD2 (6 bases each). The clonotype originates from a woman between 50 and 59 years old with alopecia areata. Some clones in this sample may be carry-over from other donors' samples. Here the sequenced sample was whole blood, taken in connection with sensitization to the hapten diphenylcyclopropenone (DPC). CDR3 DNA: TGTGCCAGCAGCCAACGAGGAGGGGGGTACGAGCAGTACTTC. It specifies CASSQRGGGYEQYF. The complete variable domain, with remaining parts taken from reference TRBV5-4 and TRBJ2-7, reads ETGVTQSPTHLIKTRGQQVTLRCSSQSGHNTVSWYQQALGQGPQFIFQYYREEENGRGNFPPRFSGLQFPNYSSELNVNALELDDSALYLCASSQRGGGYEQYFGPGTRLTVT.